This entry describes one T cell receptor beta chain. The record originates from a study of blood T cell repertoires in COVID-19. Study in general: Researchers got acute and convalescent COVID-19 samples from the United States, Italy and Spain. Sample material is recorded as cDNA or gDNA derived from T cells, B-cell-depleted T cells, or PBMCs.

CDR3 length: 12 residues. V lost 4 bases, J lost 3 bases, and 7 bases lay in between. Germline CDR1 reads SQVTM; CDR2 reads ANQGSEA. Original processing notes: Nucleated cell counts were estimated from reference gene primer amplification. Assay: immunoSEQ multiplex PCR; the TCRdb copy retains only in-frame clones and omits some. V and J calls and clone size are as listed in that table; D and trimming were resolved from the DNA. The profile shows about 270,000 clones, 82% of them singletons. Sequenced material: peripheral blood. The receptor comes from a woman between 18 and 30 years old with acute or convalescent COVID-19. This chain connects TRBV29-1 to TRBJ2-1, with D hard to call. CDR3 loop: CSVALNYNEQFF. DNA of the CDR3: TGCAGCGTTGCACTGAACTACAATGAGCAGTTCTTC.